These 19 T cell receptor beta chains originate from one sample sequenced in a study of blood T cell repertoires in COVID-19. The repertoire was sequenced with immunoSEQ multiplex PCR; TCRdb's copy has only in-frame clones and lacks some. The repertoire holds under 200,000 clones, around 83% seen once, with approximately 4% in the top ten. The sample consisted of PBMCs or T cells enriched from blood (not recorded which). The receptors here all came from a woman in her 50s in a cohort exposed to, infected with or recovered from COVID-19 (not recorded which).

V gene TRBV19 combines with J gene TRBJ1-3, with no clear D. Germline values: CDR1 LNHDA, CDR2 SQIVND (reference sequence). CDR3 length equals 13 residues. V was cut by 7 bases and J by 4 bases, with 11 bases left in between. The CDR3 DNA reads TGTGCCAGTACCCCCGAGCCGGGAAACACCATATATTTT. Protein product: CASTPEPGNTIYF.

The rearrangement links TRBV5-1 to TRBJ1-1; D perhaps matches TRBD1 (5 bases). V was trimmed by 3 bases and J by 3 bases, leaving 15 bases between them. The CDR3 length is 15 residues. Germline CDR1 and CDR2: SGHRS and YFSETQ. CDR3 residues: CASSWGWTAHTEAFF. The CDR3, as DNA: TGCGCCAGCAGCTGGGGCTGGACCGCGCACACTGAAGCTTTCTTT.

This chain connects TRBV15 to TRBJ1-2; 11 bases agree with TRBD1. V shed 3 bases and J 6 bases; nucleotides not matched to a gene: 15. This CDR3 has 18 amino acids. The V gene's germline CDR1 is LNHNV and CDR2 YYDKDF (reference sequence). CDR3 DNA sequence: TGTGCCACCAGCAGCCCTAACCCATGGACAGGGGGCAGGGATGGCTACACCTTC. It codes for CATSSPNPWTGGRDGYTF.

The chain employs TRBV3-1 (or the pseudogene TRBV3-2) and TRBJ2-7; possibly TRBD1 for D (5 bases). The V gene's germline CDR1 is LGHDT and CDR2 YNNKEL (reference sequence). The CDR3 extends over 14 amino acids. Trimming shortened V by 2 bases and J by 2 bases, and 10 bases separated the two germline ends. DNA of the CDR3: TGTGCCAGCAGCCAACAGGGATTGCCCTACGAGCAGTACTTC. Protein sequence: CASSQQGLPYEQYF.

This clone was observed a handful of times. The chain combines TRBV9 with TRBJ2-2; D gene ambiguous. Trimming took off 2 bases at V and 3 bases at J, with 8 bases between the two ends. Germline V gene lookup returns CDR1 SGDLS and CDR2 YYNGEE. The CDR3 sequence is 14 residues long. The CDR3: CASSVSPYTGELFF. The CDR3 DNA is TGTGCCAGCAGCGTTAGCCCCTACACCGGGGAGCTGTTTTTT.

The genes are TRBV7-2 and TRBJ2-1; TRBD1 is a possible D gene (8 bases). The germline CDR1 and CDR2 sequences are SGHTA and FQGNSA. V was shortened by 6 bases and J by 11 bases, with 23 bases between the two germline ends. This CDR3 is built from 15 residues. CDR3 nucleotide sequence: TGTGCCAGCAGACCGGGAGGTGGGACAGGCAAGAAGCAGTTCTTC. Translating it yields CASRPGGGTGKKQFF.

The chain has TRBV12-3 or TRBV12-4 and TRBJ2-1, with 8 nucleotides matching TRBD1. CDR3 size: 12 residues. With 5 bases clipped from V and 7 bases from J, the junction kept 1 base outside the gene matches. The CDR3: CASSRQGNEQFF. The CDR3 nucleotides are TGTGCCAGCAGTCGACAGGGGAATGAGCAGTTCTTC.

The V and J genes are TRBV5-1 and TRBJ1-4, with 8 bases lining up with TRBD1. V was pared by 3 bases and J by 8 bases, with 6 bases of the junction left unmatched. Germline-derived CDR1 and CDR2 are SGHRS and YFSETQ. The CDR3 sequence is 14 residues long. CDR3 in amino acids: CASSSGQGEEKLFF. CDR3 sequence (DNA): TGCGCCAGCAGCTCTGGACAGGGTGAGGAAAAACTGTTTTTT.

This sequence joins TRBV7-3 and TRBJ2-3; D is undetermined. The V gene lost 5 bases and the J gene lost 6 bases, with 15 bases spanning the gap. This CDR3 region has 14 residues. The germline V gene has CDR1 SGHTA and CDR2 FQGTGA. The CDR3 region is CASSLQPGVDTQYF. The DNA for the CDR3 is TGTGCCAGCAGCCTCCAGCCTGGAGTGGATACGCAGTATTTT.

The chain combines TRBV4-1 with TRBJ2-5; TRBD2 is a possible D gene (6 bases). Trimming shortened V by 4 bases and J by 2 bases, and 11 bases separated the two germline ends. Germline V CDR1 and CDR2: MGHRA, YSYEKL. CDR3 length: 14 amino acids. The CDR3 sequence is CASSRNGGQETQYF. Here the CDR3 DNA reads TGCGCCAGCAGCCGAAATGGAGGGCAAGAGACCCAGTACTTC.

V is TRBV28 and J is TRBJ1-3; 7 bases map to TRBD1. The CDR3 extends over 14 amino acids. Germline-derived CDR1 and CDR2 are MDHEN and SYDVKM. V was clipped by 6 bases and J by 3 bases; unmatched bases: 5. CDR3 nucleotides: TGTGCCAGCAGGGCCCAGGGGGTTGGAAACACCATATATTTT. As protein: CASRAQGVGNTIYF. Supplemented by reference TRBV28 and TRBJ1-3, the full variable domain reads DVKVTQSSRYLVKRTGEKVFLECVQDMDHENMFWYRQDPGLGLRLIYFSYDVKMKEKGDIPEGYSVSREKKERFSLILESASTNQTSMYLCASRAQGVGNTIYFGEGSWLTVV.

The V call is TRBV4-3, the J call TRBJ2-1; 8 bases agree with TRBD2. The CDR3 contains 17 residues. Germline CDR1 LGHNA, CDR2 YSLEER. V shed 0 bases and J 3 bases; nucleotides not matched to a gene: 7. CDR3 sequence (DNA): TGCGCCAGCAGCCAAGATCCAGCGGGGGCGATCTACAATGAGCAGTTCTTC. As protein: CASSQDPAGAIYNEQFF.

The CDR3 region is CASSASGTGATRTQHF. CDR3 nucleotides: TGTGCCAGTAGTGCATCCGGGACAGGGGCTACACGGACCCAGCATTTT. This chain uses TRBV19 with TRBJ1-5; TRBD1 matches 10 bases. Germline V gene lookup returns CDR1 LNHDA and CDR2 SQIVND (reference sequence). CDR3 size: 16 residues. After removal of 5 bases from V and 11 bases from J, the junction contained 15 bases not matched to a gene.

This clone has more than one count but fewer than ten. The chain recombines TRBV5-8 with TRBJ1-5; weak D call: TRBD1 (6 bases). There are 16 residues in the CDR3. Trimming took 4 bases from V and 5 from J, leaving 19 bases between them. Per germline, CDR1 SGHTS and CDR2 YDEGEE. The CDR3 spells CASSGERTGYYQPQHF. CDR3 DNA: TGTGCCAGCAGCGGAGAGAGAACAGGGTATTATCAGCCCCAGCATTTT.

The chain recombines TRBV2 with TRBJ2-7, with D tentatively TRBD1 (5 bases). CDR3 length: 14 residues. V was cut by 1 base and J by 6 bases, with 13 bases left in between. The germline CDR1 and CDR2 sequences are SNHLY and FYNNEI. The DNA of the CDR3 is TGTGCCAGCAGTGAAGACGTAAGGGGCCTCGAGCAGTACTTC. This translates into CASSEDVRGLEQYF.

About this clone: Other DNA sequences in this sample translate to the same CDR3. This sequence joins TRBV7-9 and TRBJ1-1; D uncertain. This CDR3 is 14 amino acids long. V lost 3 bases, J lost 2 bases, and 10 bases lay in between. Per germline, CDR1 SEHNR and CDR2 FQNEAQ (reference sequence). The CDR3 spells CASSFLAENTEAFF. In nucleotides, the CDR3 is TGTGCCAGCAGCTTCCTGGCAGAAAACACTGAAGCTTTCTTT.

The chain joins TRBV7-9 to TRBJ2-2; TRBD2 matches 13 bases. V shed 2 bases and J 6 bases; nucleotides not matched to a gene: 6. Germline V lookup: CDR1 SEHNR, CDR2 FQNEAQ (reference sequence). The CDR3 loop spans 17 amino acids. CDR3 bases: TGTGCCAGCAGCTTAACTAGCGGGGGGGTCACCGCCGGGGAGCTGTTTTTT. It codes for CASSLTSGGVTAGELFF. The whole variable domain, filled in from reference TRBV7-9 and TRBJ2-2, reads DTGVSQNPRHKITKRGQNVTFRCDPISEHNRLYWYRQTLGQGPEFLTYFQNEAQLEKSRLLSDRFSAERPKGSFSTLEIQRTEQGDSAMYLCASSLTSGGVTAGELFFGEGSRLTVL.

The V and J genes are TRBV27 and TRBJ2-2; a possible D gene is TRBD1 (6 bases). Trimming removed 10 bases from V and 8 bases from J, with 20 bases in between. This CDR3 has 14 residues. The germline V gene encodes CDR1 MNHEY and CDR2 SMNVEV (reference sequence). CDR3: CATSQDSSFGELFF. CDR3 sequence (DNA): TGTGCCACCTCCCAGGACAGTAGTTTTGGGGAGCTGTTTTTT.

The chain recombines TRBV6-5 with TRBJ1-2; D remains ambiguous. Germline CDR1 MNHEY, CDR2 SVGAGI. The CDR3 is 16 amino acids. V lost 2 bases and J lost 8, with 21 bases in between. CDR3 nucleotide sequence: TGTGCCAGCAGTTACAACTCAAACAGCCGCACACGGGGCTACACCTTC. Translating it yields CASSYNSNSRTRGYTF.